The sequence of this T cell receptor beta chain was determined in a study of T cell responses to AZD1222 COVID-19 vaccine. About the study: Second-dose timings of about 4 or about 12 weeks were pooled.

Study-wide findings and caveats: Unmutated variant regions are reportedly the target of nearly half of TCRs that are spike-specific. Spike-specific TCR breadth and depth rose after two AZD1222 doses. The CD4 TCRs associated with vaccination extended across spike and predominated at 160-218 and 743-854.

CDR3 size: 11 residues. From germline, CDR1 is LGHDT and CDR2 YNNKEL (reference sequence). V lost 1 base, J lost 8 bases, and 5 bases lay in between. In the case of this clone: Its specificity is not known.

Profiling relied on immunoSEQ multiplex PCR, and the TCRdb table lists in-frame clones only, not all of them. In the table there are roughly 190,000 clones, almost 95% of which are singletons. The chain links TRBV3-1 (or the pseudogene TRBV3-2) to TRBJ1-1; the D is unclear. The material was peripheral blood, obtained on day 0 of AZD1222 vaccination. The source is an adult in good health. CDR3 region: CASSQGVEAFF. CDR3 coding DNA: TGTGCCAGCAGCCAAGGGGTCGAAGCTTTCTTT.